The source of this TCR beta chain is a study of blood T cells in healthy people across ages. A second PCR of 7 to 11 cycles used a sample-barcoded 5' primer and a J-beta primer mix. TCRdb re-analysed the 5' RACE reads in MiXCR, keeping a single row per CDR3 protein. The sample carries fewer than 900,000 distinct CDR3 sequences, 43% recorded once. Study outcomes and limitations: The CMV status of each donor remained undetermined, and this could have confounded shifts in expanded clonotypes.

Ten milliliters of peripheral blood were drawn from each donor into EDTA-treated tubes. In each sample, at least 6.5 million PBMCs were isolated. For this clonotype: Its matching antigen is unknown.

Between the trimmed V and J ends, which lost 0 bases and 0 bases, there was a span of 10 bases. This CDR3 region has 16 residues. Germline CDR1 LGHDT, CDR2 YNNKEL (reference sequence). This sequence joins TRBV3-1 and TRBJ2-3; the D gene is possibly TRBD2 (5 bases). The sequence was obtained from a woman in her sixties or seventies in good health. The sequencing input was blood. Here the CDR3 reads CASSQEGGGSTDTQYF. CDR3 coding DNA: TGTGCCAGCAGCCAAGAAGGAGGAGGCAGCACAGATACGCAGTATTTT.